Below are 20 T cell receptor beta chains sequenced from a single sample in a study of blood T cell repertoires in COVID-19. The assay was immunoSEQ multiplex PCR, and TCRdb's table has in-frame clones only and misses some. This table holds about 310,000 clones, around 89% found once. The sequenced sample was PBMCs or T cells enriched from blood (not recorded which). These receptor sequences come from a woman aged 40 to 49 who had recovered from COVID-19.

The V call is TRBV5-4, the J call TRBJ1-1; 7 bases match TRBD1. The junction had 5 bases not matched to a gene; V was cut back by 2 bases and J by 1 base. CDR1 and CDR2 (germline): SGHNT, YYREEE (reference sequence). The CDR3 sequence is 15 residues long. This CDR3 reads CASSLTGTENTEAFF. Here the CDR3 DNA reads TGTGCCAGCAGCTTAACCGGGACAGAGAACACTGAAGCTTTCTTT.

The rearrangement links TRBV7-2 to TRBJ1-1, with D hard to call. Germline CDR1 reads SGHTA; CDR2 reads FQGNSA. The CDR3 length is 12 residues. Deletions cut 5 bases from V and 1 base from J, with 5 bases between. The CDR3 protein is CASSPSNTEAFF. The CDR3 coding sequence is TGTGCCAGCAGCCCCTCGAACACTGAAGCTTTCTTT.

Concerning this clone itself: The same CDR3 also results from other DNA sequences found in this sample. The chain is built from TRBV28 and TRBJ1-2, with TRBD1 as a possible D gene (5 bases). The CDR3 runs to 13 residues. From germline, CDR1 is MDHEN and CDR2 SYDVKM. V was cut by 3 bases and J by 2 bases, with 7 bases left in between. CDR3 DNA: TGTGCCAGCAGTTTGGGGCAGAACTATGGCTACACCTTC. This translates into CASSLGQNYGYTF.

This rearrangement joins TRBV23-1 to TRBJ2-2, with 7 bases fitting TRBD1. TRBV23-1 is assigned to the ORF class and has an uncertain function. The CDR3 has 12 amino acids. V trimming: 7 bases; J trimming: 13 bases; junction bases outside the gene matches: 9. The CDR3 reads CASTTDREGLFF. Here the CDR3 DNA reads TGCGCCAGCACCACAGACAGGGAAGGGCTGTTTTTT.

V is TRBV7-2 and J is TRBJ2-4, with 10 bases lining up with TRBD1. The CDR3 has 19 residues. CDR1 SGHTA and CDR2 FQGNSA come from the germline V gene. The J segment lost 0 bases and the V segment lost 2 bases, leaving 10 bases of the junction unmatched. The CDR3 nucleotides read TGTGCCAGCAGCTTATTGGGACAGGGGATGGTTGTAGCCAAAAACATTCAGTACTTC. This codes for CASSLLGQGMVVAKNIQYF.

In this sample, this clone turned up many times. This chain joins TRBV6-5 and TRBJ1-5, with 9 bases matching TRBD1. Per germline, CDR1 MNHEY and CDR2 SVGAGI. Trimming took 6 bases from V and 3 from J; bases not matched to a gene: 6. This CDR3 contains 15 residues. CDR3 amino acids: CASRAGQGSNQPQHF. In DNA, the CDR3 is TGTGCCAGCAGGGCGGGACAGGGTTCCAATCAGCCCCAGCATTTT.

This CDR3 reads CAISRTAMNTEAFF. In DNA form, the CDR3 reads TGTGCCATCAGTCGGACAGCCATGAACACTGAAGCTTTCTTT. The chain links TRBV10-3 to TRBJ1-1; D may be TRBD1 (6 bases). The CDR3 runs 14 residues. Germline V gives CDR1 ENHRY, CDR2 SYGVKD. Trimming removed 5 bases from V and 0 bases from J, with 10 bases in between.

V and J are TRBV6-5 and TRBJ2-1, with D possibly matching TRBD1 (6 bases). This CDR3 is 15 amino acids long. Between the trimmed V and J ends, which lost 5 bases and 5 bases, there was a span of 16 bases. CDR1 and CDR2 from the germline V gene are MNHEY and SVGAGI. The CDR3 sequence is CASSKPGTLNNEQFF. CDR3 nucleotides: TGTGCCAGCAGTAAACCCGGGACACTAAACAATGAGCAGTTCTTC.

In its sample, this clone was seen a few times. CDR3 sequence: CAWSEATASPLHF. The CDR3 DNA follows: TGTGCCTGGAGTGAAGCGACCGCTTCACCCCTCCACTTT. The V gene is TRBV30, the J gene TRBJ1-6; D not certain. The germline CDR1 and CDR2 sequences are GTSNPN and SVGIG (reference sequence). CDR3 length equals 13 residues. The V end lost 1 base, the J end lost 9 bases, and 10 bases lay between the germline ends.

This clone was detected once. The gene calls are TRBV28 and TRBJ1-1; D not resolved. This CDR3 is 12 amino acids long. CDR1 MDHEN and CDR2 SYDVKM come from the germline V gene. The V end lost 2 bases, the J end lost 6 bases, and 7 bases lay between the germline ends. Here the CDR3 reads CASSLDSAEAFF. The CDR3 DNA is TGTGCCAGCAGTTTAGACTCGGCTGAAGCTTTCTTT. The variable domain in full, with the rest retrieved from reference TRBV28 and TRBJ1-1, is DVKVTQSSRYLVKRTGEKVFLECVQDMDHENMFWYRQDPGLGLRLIYFSYDVKMKEKGDIPEGYSVSREKKERFSLILESASTNQTSMYLCASSLDSAEAFFGQGTRLTVV.

V is TRBV5-1 and J is TRBJ1-5; D is possibly TRBD1 (6 bases). Looked up from germline, CDR1 is SGHRS and CDR2 is YFSETQ. The CDR3 has 15 residues. Trimming took off 3 bases at V and 4 bases at J, with 14 bases between the two ends. Here the CDR3 reads CASSWRGGENQPQHF. The CDR3 nucleotides are TGCGCCAGCAGCTGGAGGGGGGGCGAGAATCAGCCCCAGCATTTT.

The chain has TRBV2 and TRBJ1-1; a possible D gene is TRBD1 (5 bases). V dropped 1 base and J dropped 3 bases, with 9 bases sitting between them. CDR1 and CDR2 (germline): SNHLY, FYNNEI. The CDR3 is 14 amino acids. Here the CDR3 DNA reads TGTGCCAGCAGTGAAGTTGCAGGGTACACTGAAGCTTTCTTT. It encodes CASSEVAGYTEAFF. Complete variable domain (other parts from reference TRBV2 and TRBJ1-1): EPEVTQTPSHQVTQMGQEVILRCVPISNHLYFYWYRQILGQKVEFLVSFYNNEISEKSEIFDDQFSVERPDGSNFTLKIRSTKLEDSAMYFCASSEVAGYTEAFFGQGTRLTVV.

J is TRBJ2-7 and V is TRBV4-2; TRBD1 matches at 8 bases. The CDR3 has 15 amino acids. CDR1 and CDR2 (germline): LGHNA, YNFKEQ. The V segment lost 4 bases and the J segment 5 bases; nucleotides outside the gene matches: 10. The CDR3 here is CASSRTKTGVNEQYF. The CDR3 bases are TGTGCCAGCAGCCGCACAAAGACAGGGGTAAACGAGCAGTACTTC.

The V call is TRBV4-3, the J call TRBJ2-3, with TRBD2 matching 14 bases. The CDR3 covers 16 residues. The germline V gene has CDR1 LGHNA and CDR2 YSLEER. V trimming: 1 base; J trimming: 3 bases; junction bases outside the gene matches: 0. CDR3 residues: CASSQGLAGGTDTQYF. The DNA of the CDR3 is TGCGCCAGCAGCCAAGGACTAGCGGGAGGGACAGATACGCAGTATTTT.

This chain connects TRBV19 to TRBJ2-2, with 7 bases lining up with TRBD1. CDR1 is LNHDA, CDR2 SQIVND, per germline (reference sequence). V shed 5 bases, J shed 1 base, and the junction held 4 bases outside the gene matches. The CDR3 totals 15 residues. CDR3 protein: CASSPRTGNTGELFF. Written as DNA, the CDR3 is TGTGCCAGTAGTCCACGGACAGGGAACACCGGGGAGCTGTTTTTT.

For the CDR3, the DNA is TGTGCCAGCAGCTTGGCCCCGGGACAGTACAATGAGCAGTTCTTC. Translating it yields CASSLAPGQYNEQFF. The gene calls are TRBV5-4 and TRBJ2-1; 7 bases are shared with TRBD1. Germline V gene lookup returns CDR1 SGHNT and CDR2 YYREEE (reference sequence). The CDR3 totals 15 residues. V shed 0 bases, J shed 4 bases, and the junction held 4 bases outside the gene matches.

The J gene is TRBJ1-1, the V gene TRBV12-5; weak D call: TRBD1 (5 bases). Deletions cut 6 bases from V and 6 bases from J, with 20 bases between. Germline V gene data show CDR1 as LGHNT and CDR2 as FRNRAP. This CDR3 is 15 amino acids long. The chain's CDR3 is CASGLVRVRFSEAFF. The CDR3 DNA is TGTGCTAGTGGCCTCGTCAGGGTCCGTTTCTCTGAAGCTTTCTTT.

This clone was recorded only once. The V call is TRBV29-1, the J call TRBJ2-1, with TRBD2 matching 9 bases. The CDR3 contains 13 residues. Germline V gives CDR1 SQVTM, CDR2 ANQGSEA. V lost 1 base and J lost 5; bases outside the gene matches: 0. CDR3 protein: CSVEASGNNEQFF. CDR3 DNA: TGCAGCGTTGAAGCTAGCGGGAACAATGAGCAGTTCTTC.

J is TRBJ1-2 and V is TRBV24-1, with D uncertain. From germline, CDR1 is KGHDR and CDR2 SFDVKD. The CDR3 loop spans 11 amino acids. Trimming pared 4 bases from V and 7 bases from J, leaving 6 bases between. CDR3 sequence (DNA): TGTGCCACCAGTGACCGGGGTGGCTACACCTTC. As protein: CATSDRGGYTF.

The J gene is TRBJ2-3, the V gene TRBV4-1; TRBD2 matches 13 bases. The ends lost 1 base at V and 0 bases at J; junction bases unmatched: 1. The CDR3 is 17 amino acids. Germline lookup yields CDR1 MGHRA and CDR2 YSYEKL. CDR3 in amino acids: CASSQVLAGGSTDTQYF. CDR3 sequence (DNA): TGCGCCAGCAGCCAAGTACTAGCGGGGGGGAGCACAGATACGCAGTATTTT.